What follows are 28 T cell receptor beta chains derived from one specimen sequenced in a study of PD-1 blockade in classical Hodgkin lymphoma. As for time point: cycle 4 day 1 (C4D1), after less than 7 weeks of nivolumab. All the patients suffered relapse after autologous stem cell transplantation, and brentuximab vedotin exposure differed. Here immunoSEQ multiplex PCR was the method, and the copy in TCRdb shows in-frame clones only, minus some. This sample has 99,000 or so clones, with approximately 89% found just once. The specimen was peripheral blood mononuclear cells (PBMCs), collected before the fourth cycle of nivolumab. These receptors were obtained from a human donor with classical Hodgkin lymphoma.

The chain combines TRBV6-4 with TRBJ2-1; the match to TRBD2 covers 7 bases. CDR1 and CDR2 (germline): MRHNA, SNTAGT. The CDR3 is 15 amino acids. J was trimmed by 3 bases and V by 2 bases; bases with no gene match: 4. The CDR3 DNA reads as TGTGCCAGCAGTGACCGCCTAGCGGTCTACAATGAGCAGTTCTTC. Protein sequence: CASSDRLAVYNEQFF.

The chain uses TRBV10-2 and TRBJ2-3; 8 bases agree with TRBD2. Germline CDR1 is WSHSY and CDR2 is SAAADI. Trimming cost V 6 bases and J 0 bases; bases outside gene matches: 8. This CDR3 has 16 residues. CDR3 region: CASRPNSGISTDTQYF. The CDR3, as DNA: TGCGCCAGCAGGCCAAATAGCGGGATAAGCACAGATACGCAGTATTTT.

As regards this clone: A read error may produce the germline difference seen at one junction end. The rearrangement uses TRBV7-9 and TRBJ1-1; D remains unclear. The CDR3 runs 12 residues. Germline assignment: CDR1 SEHNR and CDR2 FQNEAQ (reference sequence). The CDR3: CAGRGLDTEAFF. The CDR3, as DNA: TGTGCCGGCAGAGGATTAGACACTGAAGCTTTCTTT.

The chain combines TRBV9 with TRBJ2-5, with 12 positions matching TRBD2. Germline loops: CDR1 SGDLS, CDR2 YYNGEE. The trim removed 0 bases at V and 5 bases at J, leaving 5 bases unmatched. The CDR3 extends over 16 amino acids. Here the CDR3 reads CASSVGLAGEVETQYF. The CDR3, as DNA: TGTGCCAGCAGCGTAGGACTAGCGGGAGAGGTGGAGACCCAGTACTTC.

The gene calls are TRBV28 and TRBJ1-2; 12 bases are shared with TRBD1. Germline V gene data show CDR1 as MDHEN and CDR2 as SYDVKM. The CDR3 contains 18 residues. V was clipped by 4 bases and J by 7 bases; unmatched bases: 16. The CDR3 coding sequence is TGTGCCAGCAGTTCCACAATGGGGACAGGGGGCTCTGCTGCTGGCTACACCTTC. Amino acid sequence: CASSSTMGTGGSAAGYTF.

J is TRBJ2-3 and V is TRBV27, with D possibly matching TRBD1 (5 bases). V dropped 8 bases and J dropped 1 base, with 16 bases sitting between them. Germline-derived CDR1 and CDR2 are MNHEY and SMNVEV (reference sequence). The CDR3 sequence is 15 residues long. CDR3 sequence reads: CASSKWGDRTDTQYF. The CDR3, as DNA: TGTGCCAGCTCAAAATGGGGCGATCGCACAGATACGCAGTATTTT.

This rearrangement joins TRBV9 to TRBJ2-5; 8 bases are shared with TRBD2. Losses at the gene ends were 0 bases for V and 1 base for J; bases not matched to a gene: 11. CDR1 and CDR2 (germline): SGDLS, YYNGEE. The CDR3 totals 18 residues. CDR3 in amino acids: CASSVGSLAGSFQETQYF. In DNA form, the CDR3 reads TGTGCCAGCAGCGTAGGATCGCTAGCGGGTTCCTTCCAAGAGACCCAGTACTTC.

This chain links TRBV6-1 with TRBJ1-2; D unresolved. V was trimmed by 10 bases and J by 3 bases, leaving 15 bases between them. Germline CDR1 MNHNS, CDR2 SASEGT. The CDR3 sequence is 13 residues long. CDR3 nucleotide sequence: TGTGCCACCTTTGCCCCAGGTTACTATGGCTACACCTTC. This encodes CATFAPGYYGYTF.

This clone was found once. The V gene is TRBV13, the J gene TRBJ2-7; 8 bases align to TRBD1. CDR1 is PRHDT and CDR2 is FYEKMQ in the germline V gene (reference sequence). V was pared by 2 bases and J by 5 bases, with 11 bases of the junction left unmatched. The CDR3 sequence is 16 residues long. CDR3: CASSLKPGQGGDEQYF. The CDR3 region has the DNA TGTGCCAGCAGCTTAAAGCCCGGACAGGGAGGAGACGAGCAGTACTTC.

This clone was picked up a small number of times. The chain employs TRBV11-2 and TRBJ2-3, with 11 positions matching TRBD2. Germline V gene lookup returns CDR1 SGHAT and CDR2 FQNNGV. The V gene end was trimmed by 5 bases and the J gene end by 0 bases; junction bases not matched to a gene: 4. The CDR3 has 16 residues. CDR3 in DNA: TGTGCCAGCAGCCGCCGGACTAGCGGGAGCACAGATACGCAGTATTTT. Translation: CASSRRTSGSTDTQYF.

This clone was recorded a few times. The chain employs TRBV5-1 and TRBJ1-4; 9 bases line up with TRBD1. CDR3 length equals 18 residues. Germline CDR1 reads SGHRS; CDR2 reads YFSETQ. Germline trimming cut 4 bases from V and 4 bases from J; bases unmatched to any gene: 14. The CDR3 spells CASSAMSGQGFFNEKLFF. In DNA, the CDR3 is TGCGCCAGCAGCGCTATGTCGGGACAGGGATTTTTTAATGAAAAACTGTTTTTT.

This chain links TRBV5-4 with TRBJ1-6; 9 bases agree with TRBD1. The CDR3 totals 15 residues. Germline CDR1 and CDR2: SGHNT and YYREEE (reference sequence). J was trimmed by 9 bases and V by 0 bases; bases with no gene match: 4. CDR3 DNA sequence: TGTGCCAGCAGCTTGGAGGGACAGGGAGGTTCACCCCTCCACTTT. It encodes CASSLEGQGGSPLHF.

The chain has TRBV6-1 and TRBJ1-5, with TRBD1 identical over 8 bases. The CDR3 is made up of 18 amino acids. J gave up 1 base and V 4 bases, and 12 bases lay outside the gene matches. Per germline, CDR1 MNHNS and CDR2 SASEGT. CDR3 nucleotides: TGTGCCAGCAGTGTATCAGGGGGCGATACCGCAAGCAATCAGCCCCAGCATTTT. Residues: CASSVSGGDTASNQPQHF.

This sequence joins TRBV5-1 and TRBJ2-5; 10 bases are a match to TRBD2. The CDR3 contains 15 residues. V lost 4 bases, J lost 3 bases, and 6 bases stayed unmatched. Germline CDR1 is SGHRS and CDR2 is YFSETQ. The CDR3 nucleotides read TGCGCCAGCAGCGGGGGAGGACTAGCGGAAGAGACCCAGTACTTC. This encodes CASSGGGLAEETQYF.

Details on this clone: At one boundary the junction diverges from the germline segment, which might be a read error. The DNA of the CDR3 is TGCGCCAGCAGCTTTACAGGGAGCACAGGTACGCAGTATTTT. Translation gives CASSFTGSTGTQYF. The chain carries TRBV5-1 and TRBJ2-3, with a possible D match to TRBD1 (6 bases). This CDR3 has 14 amino acids. The germline V gene has CDR1 SGHRS and CDR2 YFSETQ.

This clone came up once. V gene TRBV5-1 combines with J gene TRBJ1-4; D possibly corresponds to TRBD1 (5 bases). V lost 1 base, J lost 8 bases, and 21 bases lay in between. The CDR3 is made up of 17 amino acids. The germline V gene has CDR1 SGHRS and CDR2 YFSETQ. The CDR3, as DNA: TGCGCCAGCAGCTTGCCCCGGGAGGGGATGGTGAAGGAAAAACTGTTTTTT. This translates into CASSLPREGMVKEKLFF.

The chain recombines TRBV11-2 with TRBJ2-7, with TRBD1 matching 10 bases. The CDR3 loop spans 17 amino acids. Germline loops: CDR1 SGHAT, CDR2 FQNNGV. V was pared by 1 base and J by 0 bases, with 6 bases of the junction left unmatched. The CDR3 region is CASSLGTGGLGSYEQYF. The CDR3 DNA follows: TGTGCCAGCAGCTTAGGGACAGGGGGTTTAGGCTCCTACGAGCAGTACTTC.

The chain employs TRBV18 and TRBJ1-2; D gene ambiguous. The germline V gene has CDR1 KGHSH and CDR2 LQKENI. Trimming shortened V by 2 bases and J by 4 bases, and 8 bases separated the two germline ends. The CDR3 consists of 13 residues. CDR3: CASSPGEGYGYTF. The CDR3 region has the DNA TGTGCCAGCTCACCAGGGGAGGGCTATGGCTACACCTTC.

This chain links TRBV7-2 with TRBJ1-1; the D gene is possibly TRBD1 (5 bases). The germline V gene has CDR1 SGHTA and CDR2 FQGNSA. This CDR3 spans 12 amino acids. CDR3 nucleotides: TGTGCTTCTAAAGGGTTCTGGGACGAAGCTTTCTTT. As protein: CASKGFWDEAFF. The whole variable domain, filled in from reference TRBV7-2 and TRBJ1-1, reads GAGVSQSPSNKVTEKGKDVELRCDPISGHTALYWYRQSLGQGLEFLIYFQGNSAPDKSGLPSDRFSAERTGGSVSTLTIQRTQQEDSAVYLCASKGFWDEAFFGQGTRLTVV.

The chain recombines TRBV19 with TRBJ2-1; D gene unclear. The length of the CDR3 is 17 residues. Germline CDR1 is LNHDA and CDR2 is SQIVND (reference sequence). Trimming took 6 bases from V and 0 from J, leaving 18 bases between them. The CDR3 sequence: CASSPSWDRSSYNEQFF. The CDR3 region has the DNA TGTGCCAGTAGCCCTAGTTGGGATAGGAGCTCCTACAATGAGCAGTTCTTC.

This clone was seen just once. The J gene is TRBJ1-1, the V gene TRBV19; D unclear. CDR1 and CDR2 from the germline V gene are LNHDA and SQIVND (reference sequence). The CDR3 is 13 residues long. V gave up 1 base and J gave up 6 bases, with 9 bases separating them. The DNA for the CDR3 is TGTGCCAGTAGTATAGTGGGGTTCCCTGAAGCTTTCTTT. Translated: CASSIVGFPEAFF.

The rearrangement joins TRBV2 to TRBJ1-2; 8 bases fit TRBD1. This CDR3 comprises 15 residues. The germline V gene has CDR1 SNHLY and CDR2 FYNNEI. Trimming at V came to 2 bases and at J to 3 bases, leaving 5 bases not matched to a gene. This CDR3 reads CASSEQGAWDYGYTF. Written as DNA, the CDR3 is TGTGCCAGCAGTGAACAGGGGGCTTGGGACTATGGCTACACCTTC. Using reference TRBV2 and TRBJ1-2 for the parts outside the CDR3, the full variable domain is EPEVTQTPSHQVTQMGQEVILRCVPISNHLYFYWYRQILGQKVEFLVSFYNNEISEKSEIFDDQFSVERPDGSNFTLKIRSTKLEDSAMYFCASSEQGAWDYGYTFGSGTRLTVV.

V usage is TRBV4-1 and J usage is TRBJ1-4; 7 nucleotides align to TRBD1. CDR3 length: 18 amino acids. Germline V CDR1 and CDR2: MGHRA, YSYEKL. The trim removed 0 bases at V and 8 bases at J, leaving 15 bases unmatched. This chain's CDR3 is CASSQEVWVRQGREKLFF. CDR3 sequence (DNA): TGCGCCAGCAGCCAAGAAGTTTGGGTTCGACAGGGTCGAGAAAAACTGTTTTTT.

The rearrangement joins TRBV2 to TRBJ2-2, with a tentative D call TRBD2 (5 bases). Germline-derived CDR1 and CDR2 are SNHLY and FYNNEI. Deletions cut 4 bases from V and 0 bases from J, with 18 bases between. This CDR3 comprises 18 residues. The CDR3 is CASSASLLGRSNTGELFF. The CDR3 bases are TGTGCCAGCAGTGCCTCGCTACTAGGACGGTCGAACACCGGGGAGCTGTTTTTT.

The rearrangement uses TRBV20-1 and TRBJ2-7; no clear D. Germline V lookup: CDR1 DFQATT, CDR2 SNEGSKA (reference sequence). Trimming removed 3 bases at V and 6 bases at J, with 9 bases between. CDR3 size: 11 residues. CDR3: CSASRTAEQYF. DNA of the CDR3: TGCAGTGCTAGCCGGACCGCCGAGCAGTACTTC.

The V call is TRBV4-3, the J call TRBJ2-1; 7 nucleotides agree with TRBD2. Germline values: CDR1 LGHNA, CDR2 YSLEER. The CDR3 is 16 residues long. V trimming: 2 bases; J trimming: 8 bases; junction bases outside the gene matches: 12. CDR3 protein: CASSQKASGNLYEQFF. CDR3 DNA: TGCGCCAGCAGCCAAAAGGCCAGCGGGAATCTCTATGAGCAGTTCTTC.

The CDR3 nucleotides are TGCGCCACCTCGCACACGATTAACTATGGCTACACCTTC. Residues: CATSHTINYGYTF. The chain links TRBV10-2 to TRBJ1-2; D unresolved. The germline V gene has CDR1 WSHSY and CDR2 SAAADI. This CDR3 contains 13 residues. V was clipped by 10 bases and J by 1 base, with 13 bases between them.

V usage is TRBV10-2 and J usage is TRBJ2-3; 7 bases line up with TRBD2. Germline CDR1 is WSHSY and CDR2 is SAAADI. V was clipped by 8 bases and J by 0 bases; unmatched bases: 2. The CDR3 extends over 13 amino acids. This CDR3 reads CASRRESTDTQYF. CDR3 bases: TGCGCCAGCCGGCGGGAGAGCACAGATACGCAGTATTTT.